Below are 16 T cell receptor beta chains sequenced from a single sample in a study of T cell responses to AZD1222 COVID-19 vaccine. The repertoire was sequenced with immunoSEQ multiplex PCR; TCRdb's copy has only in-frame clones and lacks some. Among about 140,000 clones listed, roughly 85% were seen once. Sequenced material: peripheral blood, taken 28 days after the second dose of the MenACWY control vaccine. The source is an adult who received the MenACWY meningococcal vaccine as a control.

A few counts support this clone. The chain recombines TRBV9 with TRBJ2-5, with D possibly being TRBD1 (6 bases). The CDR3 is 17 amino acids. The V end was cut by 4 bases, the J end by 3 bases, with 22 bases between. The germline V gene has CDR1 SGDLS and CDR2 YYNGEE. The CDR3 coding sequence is TGTGCCAGCAGCCCCAGGGGAACAGGGACAAAGGAAGAGACCCAGTACTTC. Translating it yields CASSPRGTGTKEETQYF.

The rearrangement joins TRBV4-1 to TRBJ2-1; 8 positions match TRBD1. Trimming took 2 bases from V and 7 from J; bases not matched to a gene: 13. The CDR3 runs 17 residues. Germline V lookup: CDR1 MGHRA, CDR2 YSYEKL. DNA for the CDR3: TGCGCCAGCAGCCAACAAAGCGAAACAGGGGGATCAAATGAGCAGTTCTTC. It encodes CASSQQSETGGSNEQFF.

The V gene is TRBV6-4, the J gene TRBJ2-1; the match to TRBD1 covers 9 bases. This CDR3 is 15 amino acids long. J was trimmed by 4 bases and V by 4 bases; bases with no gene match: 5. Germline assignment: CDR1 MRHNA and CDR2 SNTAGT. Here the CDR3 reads CASSAVGTGYNEQFF. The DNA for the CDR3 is TGTGCCAGCAGTGCAGTAGGGACAGGGTACAATGAGCAGTTCTTC.

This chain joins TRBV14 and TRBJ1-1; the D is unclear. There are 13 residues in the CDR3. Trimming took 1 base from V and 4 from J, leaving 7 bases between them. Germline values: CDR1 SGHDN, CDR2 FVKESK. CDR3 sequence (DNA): TGTGCCAGCAGCCAAGTGGTCTCCACTGAAGCTTTCTTT. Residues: CASSQVVSTEAFF. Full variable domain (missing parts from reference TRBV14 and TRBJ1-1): EAGVTQFPSHSVIEKGQTVTLRCDPISGHDNLYWYRRVMGKEIKFLLHFVKESKQDESGMPNNRFLAERTGGTYSTLKVQPAELEDSGVYFCASSQVVSTEAFFGQGTRLTVV.

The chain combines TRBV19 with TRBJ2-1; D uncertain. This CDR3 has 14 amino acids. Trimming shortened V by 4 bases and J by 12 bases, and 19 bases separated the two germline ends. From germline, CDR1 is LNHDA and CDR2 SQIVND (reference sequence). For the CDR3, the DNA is TGTGCCAGTAGTACCCGATGGCCCTACCCGAGGCAGTTCTTC. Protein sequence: CASSTRWPYPRQFF.

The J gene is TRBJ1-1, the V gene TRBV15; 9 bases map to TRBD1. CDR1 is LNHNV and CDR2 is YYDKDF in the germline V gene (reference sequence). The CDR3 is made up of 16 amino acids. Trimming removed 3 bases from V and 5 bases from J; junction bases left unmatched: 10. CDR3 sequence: CATSRQSGTGYTEAFF. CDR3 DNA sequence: TGTGCCACCAGCAGGCAATCCGGGACAGGGTATACTGAAGCTTTCTTT.

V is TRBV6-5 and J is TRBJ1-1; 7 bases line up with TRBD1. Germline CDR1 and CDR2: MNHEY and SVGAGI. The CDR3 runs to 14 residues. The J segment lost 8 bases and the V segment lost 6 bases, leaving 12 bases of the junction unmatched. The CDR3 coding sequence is TGTGCCAGCAGGAAAGGTCCCGGGACAGAGGAAGCTTTCTTT. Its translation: CASRKGPGTEEAFF.

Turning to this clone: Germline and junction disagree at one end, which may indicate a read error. CDR3 sequence reads: CASSWDSGERRF. The CDR3 nucleotides read TGTGCCAGCAGTTGGGACAGCGGTGAAAGAAGATTT. J is TRBJ1-4 and V is TRBV12-3 or TRBV12-4; 7 nucleotides match TRBD1. This CDR3 has 12 residues.

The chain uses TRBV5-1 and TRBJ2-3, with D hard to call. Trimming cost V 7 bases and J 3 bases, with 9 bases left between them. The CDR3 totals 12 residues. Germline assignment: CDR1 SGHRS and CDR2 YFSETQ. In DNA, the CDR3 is TGCGCCAGCTACTACGATACAGATACGCAGTATTTT. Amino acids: CASYYDTDTQYF.

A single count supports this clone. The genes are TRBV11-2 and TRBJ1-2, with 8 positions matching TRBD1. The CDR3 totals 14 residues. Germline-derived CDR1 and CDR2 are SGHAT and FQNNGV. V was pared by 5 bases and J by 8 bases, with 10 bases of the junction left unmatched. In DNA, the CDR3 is TGTGCCAGCAGCCCTAGGACAGGGTTGGCGGGCTACACCTTC. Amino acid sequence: CASSPRTGLAGYTF.

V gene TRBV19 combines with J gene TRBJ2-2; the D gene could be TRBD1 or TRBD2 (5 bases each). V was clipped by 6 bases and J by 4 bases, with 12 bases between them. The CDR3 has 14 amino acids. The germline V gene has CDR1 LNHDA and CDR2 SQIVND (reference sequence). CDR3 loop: CASSRDGGTGELFF. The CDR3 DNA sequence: TGTGCCAGTAGCAGGGATGGAGGCACCGGGGAGCTGTTTTTT.

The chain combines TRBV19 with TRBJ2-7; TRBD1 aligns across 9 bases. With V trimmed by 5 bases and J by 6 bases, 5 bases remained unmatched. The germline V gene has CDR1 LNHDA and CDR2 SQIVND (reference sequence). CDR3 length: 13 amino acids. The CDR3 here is CASSSGTGTEQYF. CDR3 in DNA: TGTGCCAGTAGTTCCGGGACAGGGACCGAGCAGTACTTC.

The DNA for the CDR3 is TGTGCCAGCAGCTTAGACAGGAGGGACGACGGGGAGTCAGATACGCAGTATTTT. It is translated as CASSLDRRDDGESDTQYF. The chain links TRBV11-2 to TRBJ2-3, with a tentative D call TRBD2 (6 bases). In germline, CDR1 is SGHAT, CDR2 FQNNGV. Trimming stripped 0 bases from V and 4 bases from J, with 20 bases between. The CDR3 spans 18 residues.

CDR3 sequence reads: CASSPPSANYGYTF. In DNA form, the CDR3 reads TGTGCCAGCTCACCACCGTCAGCTAACTATGGCTACACCTTC. V usage is TRBV18 and J usage is TRBJ1-2; D ambiguous. With 0 bases removed from V and 0 bases from J, the gap between germline ends came to 5 bases. The CDR3 extends over 14 amino acids. Germline values: CDR1 KGHSH, CDR2 LQKENI.

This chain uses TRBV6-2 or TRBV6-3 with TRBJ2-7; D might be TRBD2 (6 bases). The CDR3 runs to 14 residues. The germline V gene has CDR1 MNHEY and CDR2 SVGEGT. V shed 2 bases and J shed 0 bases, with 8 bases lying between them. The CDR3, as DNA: TGTGCCAGCAGTTACGTGGGGGGCTCCTACGAGCAGTACTTC. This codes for CASSYVGGSYEQYF.

CDR3 loop: CASSIDSLRAGRTDTQYF. DNA of the CDR3: TGTGCCAGTAGTATAGACTCCTTGAGGGCCGGGCGCACAGATACGCAGTATTTT. V is TRBV19 and J is TRBJ2-3; D is possibly TRBD2 (5 bases). Germline-derived CDR1 and CDR2 are LNHDA and SQIVND (reference sequence). The V gene lost 0 bases and the J gene lost 1 base, with 17 bases spanning the gap. There are 18 residues in the CDR3.